These 17 T cell receptor beta chains were all obtained from the same sample, sequenced in a study of metastatic and nonmetastatic thyroid tumors. None of the patients had undergone any treatment ahead of thyroid surgery. TCRdb re-clonotyped the PCR reads through MiXCR. The sample lists some 20,000 clones; less than 20% were seen once. The sample consisted of blood. Receptor source: a female donor with papillary thyroid cancer or a benign thyroid nodule (not recorded which). Some clones in this sample may be carry-over from other donors' samples.

This clone was found many times. V gene TRBV5-1 combines with J gene TRBJ2-5; 12 bases match TRBD2. Germline V gene lookup returns CDR1 SGHRS and CDR2 YFSETQ. Trimming removed 4 bases from V and 4 bases from J; junction bases left unmatched: 8. The CDR3 is 16 amino acids. This CDR3 reads CASSPGASGGGETQYF. The CDR3 DNA reads TGCGCCAGCAGCCCAGGCGCTAGCGGGGGGGGAGAGACCCAGTACTTC.

This clone showed up many times. The chain has TRBV2 and TRBJ1-1; tentative D call: TRBD1 (5 bases). V shed 4 bases and J shed 6 bases, with 18 bases lying between them. In germline, CDR1 is SNHLY, CDR2 FYNNEI. The CDR3 spans 15 residues. Here the CDR3 DNA reads TGTGCCAGCAGTGCTCAGGGAGTGGAAGTATCTGAAGCTTTCTTT. It codes for CASSAQGVEVSEAFF.

This clone showed up many times. The V call is TRBV19, the J call TRBJ2-5, with TRBD2 matching 7 bases. Germline CDR1 is LNHDA and CDR2 is SQIVND (reference sequence). Germline trimming cut 3 bases from V and 9 bases from J; bases unmatched to any gene: 16. This CDR3 has 16 residues. In DNA, the CDR3 is TGTGCCAGTAGTATCGTGCACCGAGCGGGGCCGGTGGCCCAGTACTTC. Translation: CASSIVHRAGPVAQYF.

In this sample, this clone turned up many times. The germline gene is not matched at one end of the junction; a read error may be the cause. Distinct nucleotide sequences in the sample also encode this CDR3. The chain links TRBV5-1 to TRBJ2-3, with 14 positions matching TRBD2. Germline V gene sequence: CDR1 SGHRS, CDR2 YFSETQ. The CDR3 sequence is 16 residues long. DNA of the CDR3: TGCGCCAGCGGCTTGGGACTAGCGGGAGTGTTAGATACGCAGTATTTT. Translated: CASGLGLAGVLDTQYF.

The CDR3 protein is CASRIGTGENEKLFF. The CDR3 DNA sequence: TGTGCCAGCAGGATAGGGACAGGTGAAAATGAAAAACTGTTTTTT. V is TRBV7-8 and J is TRBJ1-4; 8 nucleotides line up with TRBD1. Germline lookup yields CDR1 SGHVS and CDR2 FQNEAQ. The CDR3 consists of 15 residues. V lost 6 bases, J lost 5 bases, and 8 bases stayed unmatched. Full variable domain (remainder filled in from reference TRBV7-8 and TRBJ1-4): GAGVSQSPRYKVAKRGQDVALRCDPISGHVSLFWYQQALGQGPEFLTYFQNEAQLDKSGLPSDRFFAERPEGSVSTLKIQRTQQEDSAVYLCASRIGTGENEKLFFGSGTQLSVL.

There are many counts of this clone. The rearrangement uses TRBV5-1 and TRBJ2-1; 9 positions match TRBD1. The length of the CDR3 is 17 residues. V shed 1 base, J shed 5 bases, and the junction held 10 bases outside the gene matches. Germline CDR1 and CDR2: SGHRS and YFSETQ. DNA for the CDR3: TGCGCCAGCAGCTTGTTGGTGGTGGGGACAGGGAACAATGAGCAGTTCTTC. Translation gives CASSLLVVGTGNNEQFF.

The CDR3 sequence: CASRSGVSYEQYF. CDR3 nucleotides: TGCGCCAGCCGGAGCGGGGTCTCCTACGAGCAGTACTTC. J is TRBJ2-7 and V is TRBV5-1, with TRBD2 identical over 7 bases. V was clipped by 7 bases and J by 0 bases; unmatched bases: 4. This CDR3 is built from 13 residues. Per germline, CDR1 SGHRS and CDR2 YFSETQ.

Comment on this clone: A much more abundant neighbour one base away suggests this may be a read error. This chain links TRBV3-1 with TRBJ1-1; D gene ambiguous. The germline gives CDR1 LGHDT, CDR2 YNNKEL (reference sequence). The CDR3 spans 14 residues. For the CDR3, the DNA is TGTGCCAGCAGTCCTTTTGCGGGTCGGACTGGAGCTTTCTTT. Amino acids: CASSPFAGRTGAFF.

Ten or more counts support this clone. This rearrangement joins TRBV9 to TRBJ2-2; D ambiguous. CDR3 length: 13 amino acids. Trimming cost V 0 bases and J 9 bases, with 9 bases left between them. The V gene's germline CDR1 is SGDLS and CDR2 YYNGEE. The CDR3 DNA sequence: TGTGCCAGCAGCGTAGCGGGTGCTAGGGAGCTGTTTTTT. Amino acids: CASSVAGARELFF. Together with reference TRBV9 and TRBJ2-2, the CDR3 gives the full variable domain: DSGVTQTPKHLITATGQRVTLRCSPRSGDLSVYWYQQSLDQGLQFLIQYYNGEERAKGNILERFSAQQFPDLHSELNLSSLELGDSALYFCASSVAGARELFFGEGSRLTVL.

This clone was recorded at least ten times. The chain carries TRBV19 and TRBJ2-2; unclear D gene. The germline V and J ends were trimmed by 1 base and 5 bases, with 11 bases remaining between them. Germline V gene lookup returns CDR1 LNHDA and CDR2 SQIVND (reference sequence). The CDR3 contains 15 residues. Written as DNA, the CDR3 is TGTGCCAGTAGTATAGGCGGCGTCAGGACCGGGGAGCTGTTTTTT. This sequence encodes CASSIGGVRTGELFF.

The V gene is TRBV4-2, the J gene TRBJ2-3; D remains unclear. This CDR3 has 13 amino acids. The V gene's germline CDR1 is LGHNA and CDR2 YNFKEQ. Trimming cost V 0 bases and J 4 bases, with 5 bases left between them. The CDR3 DNA reads TGTGCCAGCAGCCAAGATTTCCCAGATACGCAGTATTTT. Protein sequence: CASSQDFPDTQYF.

With respect to this clone: A read error may produce the germline difference seen at one junction end. V is TRBV20-1 and J is TRBJ2-3; D is tentatively TRBD1 or TRBD2 (5 bases each). Per germline, CDR1 DFQATT and CDR2 SNEGSKA (reference sequence). The CDR3 totals 13 residues. This chain's CDR3 is CSVWGCSTDTQYF. Here the CDR3 DNA reads TGCAGCGTCTGGGGGTGTAGCACAGATACGCAATATTTT.

In its sample, this clone was seen many times. This rearrangement joins TRBV11-2 to TRBJ1-1; D uncertain. The CDR3 totals 12 residues. Per germline, CDR1 SGHAT and CDR2 FQNNGV. V lost 1 base and J 8 bases, leaving 8 bases between the germline ends. This chain's CDR3 is CASSLGYREAFF. CDR3 nucleotide sequence: TGTGCCAGCAGCTTAGGGTACAGAGAAGCTTTCTTT.

Many counts were recorded for this clone. The rearrangement joins TRBV20-1 to TRBJ1-1; possible D gene TRBD1, 6 bases. Germline V gene data show CDR1 as DFQATT and CDR2 as SNEGSKA (reference sequence). The CDR3 spans 16 residues. Trimming removed 6 bases from V and 2 bases from J, with 22 bases in between. The CDR3 loop is CSATIWGPSPNTEAFF. In DNA, the CDR3 is TGCAGTGCCACCATCTGGGGGCCCTCGCCCAACACTGAAGCTTTCTTT.

This clone was counted between two and nine times. One junction end disagrees with the germline gene, perhaps due to a read error. This specimen includes other DNA sequences encoding the same CDR3. The J gene is TRBJ2-3, the V gene TRBV7-9, with 8 positions matching TRBD2. The CDR3 consists of 12 residues. Germline assignment: CDR1 SEHNR and CDR2 FQNEAQ (reference sequence). DNA for the CDR3: TGTAGCGGGGGCCCTAGCACAGATACACAGTATTTT. The encoded protein is CSGGPSTDTQYF.

Turning to this clone: A read error may explain this, as a much larger clone is one base away. Other DNA sequences from this sample encode an identical CDR3 as well. The chain has TRBV27 and TRBJ2-3; D uncertain. The CDR3 contains 11 residues. CDR1 is MNHEY and CDR2 is SMNVEV in the germline V gene (reference sequence). V was clipped by 9 bases and J by 6 bases, with 10 bases between them. The CDR3: CASSLGDTQYF. In DNA form, the CDR3 reads TGTGCCAGTAGTCTTGGGGATACGCAGTATTTT.

This clone was seen repeatedly, ten times or more. This chain joins TRBV4-1 and TRBJ1-4; no reliable D call. Per the germline V gene, CDR1 is MGHRA and CDR2 is YSYEKL. Trimming cost V 0 bases and J 7 bases, with 12 bases left between them. This CDR3 region has 15 residues. The CDR3 sequence is CASSQEGRQTEKLFF. CDR3 coding DNA: TGCGCCAGCAGCCAAGAGGGTAGGCAGACTGAAAAACTGTTTTTT.